These 7 T cell receptor beta chains came from one sample sequenced in a study of tumor and adjacent non-tumor tissue in lung cancer. The library came from three nested PCR rounds adapted from ARM-PCR protocols. MiXCR, run by TCRdb on the multiplex PCR reads, gives a single entry per CDR3 protein. Counted here are roughly 140,000 distinct CDR3 sequences, approximately 66% occurring once; the ten biggest clones make up around a sixth. RNA was extracted from bulk tissue without any cell sorting. The material sequenced was lung tumor tissue. The receptor source for this set is a man aged 60 to 75 with small cell lung cancer.

As regards this clonotype: A read error may explain this, as a much larger clone is one base away. The chain carries TRBV29-1 and TRBJ2-1; TRBD1 might be the D (6 bases). The CDR3 is 13 residues long. The germline V gene has CDR1 SQVTM and CDR2 ANQGSEA. CDR3 DNA sequence: TGCAGCCTGGGGGACACAGGGTTCCATGAGCACTTCTTC. Protein sequence: CSLGDTGFHEHFF.

The rearrangement uses TRBV6-6 and TRBJ2-7; D is possibly TRBD1 (5 bases). The CDR3 covers 12 residues. The germline V gene has CDR1 MNHNY and CDR2 SVGAGI (reference sequence). V lost 5 bases and J 5 bases, leaving 10 bases between the germline ends. CDR3 in amino acids: CASSPGHNEQYF. The CDR3 region has the DNA TGTGCCAGCAGTCCAGGACATAACGAGCAGTACTTC.

This clonotype was detected a few times. Possible read error: a much larger clone is one base away. The rearrangement joins TRBV11-2 to TRBJ2-3, with TRBD2 as a possible D gene (6 bases). The CDR3 runs 14 residues. Germline CDR1 is SGHAT and CDR2 is FQNNGV. CDR3 residues: CASSMTRHTDMQYF. The CDR3, as DNA: TGTGCCAGCAGCATGACTAGGCACACAGATATGCAGTATTTT.

CDR3 bases: TGTGCCAGCAGCTTTAGCGCTCACTCTAGCACAGATACGCAGTATTTT. Translating gives CASSFSAHSSTDTQYF. The V and J genes are TRBV5-5 and TRBJ2-3; D perhaps matches TRBD2 (5 bases). Between the trimmed V and J ends, which lost 2 bases and 0 bases, there was a span of 13 bases. The germline gives CDR1 SGHKS, CDR2 YYEKEE (reference sequence). The CDR3 covers 16 residues.

On this clonotype: A clone one base away is much larger, so this may be a read error. The gene calls are TRBV12-3 or TRBV12-4 and TRBJ1-2, with TRBD1 matching 8 bases. CDR3 length: 13 amino acids. The CDR3 loop is CASRRDRNYGYSF. The CDR3 region has the DNA TGTGCCAGCAGACGGGACAGGAACTATGGCTACAGCTTC.

As for this clonotype: Possible read error: a much larger clone is one base away. The CDR3: CASVLDILAGAGYNEQFF. The CDR3 bases are TGTGCTAGTGTTTTGGACATACTAGCGGGAGCGGGTTACAATGAGCAGTTCTTC. The chain links TRBV12-5 to TRBJ2-1; TRBD2 matches 11 bases. CDR1 LGHNT and CDR2 FRNRAP come from the germline V gene. The CDR3 loop spans 18 amino acids.

This clonotype was counted between two and nine times. A read error may explain this, as a much larger clone is one base away. DNA for the CDR3: TGCAGCGTTGTGGAGGGCGGCTGCACCTTC. This gives the protein CSVVEGGCTF. This chain connects TRBV29-1 to TRBJ1-2; D unresolved. Germline V gene data show CDR1 as SQVTM and CDR2 as ANQGSEA. The CDR3 sequence is 10 residues long.